This is a list of T cell receptor beta chains from one sample in a study of blood T cell repertoires in COVID-19. Profiling relied on immunoSEQ multiplex PCR, and the TCRdb table lists in-frame clones only, not all of them. The sample gives approximately 60,000 clones, about three quarters of which show up once; roughly 47% is in the top ten. Input material: peripheral blood. These receptors all come from an elderly woman with acute or convalescent COVID-19. The conserved cysteine and the conserved F or W are not part of the CDR3 here.

V gene: TRBV29-1; CDR3 length: 11; CDR3 protein: SASTGGTETQY
V gene: TRBV28; CDR3 length: 13; CDR3 protein: ASSPGTSGTHEQY
V gene: TRBV3-1/TRBV3-2; CDR3 length: 14; CDR3 protein: ASSPGTLRGNEKLF
V gene: TRBV5-6; CDR3 length: 13; CDR3 protein: ASSLRRGSGNTIY
V gene: TRBV19; CDR3 length: 12; CDR3 protein: ASRTGLGAGELF
V gene: TRBV7-2; CDR3 length: 13; CDR3 protein: ASSSTSGFSYEQY
V gene: TRBV3-1/TRBV3-2; CDR3 length: 16; CDR3 protein: ASSQATGLAGAYNEQF
V gene: TRBV3-1/TRBV3-2; CDR3 length: 12; CDR3 protein: ASSSRTGGEKLF
V gene: TRBV5-4; CDR3 length: 14; CDR3 protein: ASSTGLAGGSYEQY
V gene: TRBV6-5; CDR3 length: 14; CDR3 protein: ASSYSRDRGNSPLH
V gene: TRBV18; CDR3 length: 15; CDR3 protein: ASSPSLGAGAKNIQY
V gene: TRBV2; CDR3 length: 12; CDR3 protein: ASSPFSGNYEQY
V gene: TRBV5-1; CDR3 length: 12; CDR3 protein: ASSLIGRGNEQF
V gene: TRBV5-1; CDR3 length: 15; CDR3 protein: ASSSTGGANGANVLT
V gene: TRBV29-1; CDR3 length: 11; CDR3 protein: SGGRGHGTEAF
V gene: TRBV4-2; CDR3 length: 13; CDR3 protein: ASSQPTSGRDTQY